This TCR beta chain is drawn from a study of T cells in localized non-small cell lung cancer. Study-level results: In uninvolved adjacent lung, T cell clonality reached its highest value, exceeding tumor. As only one tumor region underwent sequencing, heterogeneity remains possible.

In germline, CDR1 is MNHNS, CDR2 SASEGT. This CDR3 is built from 15 residues. V lost 2 bases and J 0 bases, leaving 9 bases between the germline ends. Profiled with immunoSEQ multiplex PCR; TCRdb holds only in-frame clones, not every one. The sample has about 28,000 clones, roughly 89% seen once; the top ten hold 2.5% to 3%. Turning to this clone: Antigen unknown. Other DNA sequences within the sample encode an identical CDR3.

V is TRBV6-1 and J is TRBJ2-3, with D tentatively TRBD2 (6 bases). This specimen was peripheral blood, taken before any cancer treatment. This receptor was identified in a woman aged 18 to 49 with stage I lung adenocarcinoma. The CDR3 spells CASSEYSGSTDTQYF. The CDR3 bases are TGTGCCAGCAGTGAATACAGCGGGAGCACAGATACGCAGTATTTT.